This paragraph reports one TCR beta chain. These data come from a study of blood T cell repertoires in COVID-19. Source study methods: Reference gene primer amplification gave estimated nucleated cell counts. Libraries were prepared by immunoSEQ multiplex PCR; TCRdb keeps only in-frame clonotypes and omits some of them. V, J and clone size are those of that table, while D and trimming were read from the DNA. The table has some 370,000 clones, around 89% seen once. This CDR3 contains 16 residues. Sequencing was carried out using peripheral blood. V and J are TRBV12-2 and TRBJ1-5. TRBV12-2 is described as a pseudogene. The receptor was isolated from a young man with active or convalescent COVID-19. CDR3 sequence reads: CASRTRGADGNQPQHF. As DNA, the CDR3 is TGTGCAAGTCGCACACGGGGGGCAGACGGCAATCAGCCCCAGCATTTT.